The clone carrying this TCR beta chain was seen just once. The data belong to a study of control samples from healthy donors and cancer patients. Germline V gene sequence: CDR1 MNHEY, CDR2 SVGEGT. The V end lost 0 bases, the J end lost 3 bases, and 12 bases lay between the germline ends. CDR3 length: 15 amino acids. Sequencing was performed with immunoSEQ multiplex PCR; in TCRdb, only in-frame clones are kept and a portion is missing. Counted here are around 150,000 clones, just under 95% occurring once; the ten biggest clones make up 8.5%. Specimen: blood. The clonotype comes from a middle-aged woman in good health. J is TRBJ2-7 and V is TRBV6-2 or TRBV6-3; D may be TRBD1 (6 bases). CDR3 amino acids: CASSYSGTRHYEQYF. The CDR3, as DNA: TGTGCCAGCAGTTACTCCGGGACACGGCACTACGAGCAGTACTTC.